This T cell receptor beta chain was profiled in a study of shared clonotypes between healthy human individuals (TCRdb year 2020). Regarding the research as a whole: The cohort included three men and two women between 18 and 49 years of age. Per donor, three plates each were used for CD4 naive and CD4 memory, two for CD8 naive, and one for CD8 memory. To estimate repertoire size and how much clonotypes are shared between individuals, the study performed deep sequencing of blood TCR repertoires from about five healthy adults. Libraries were prepared and TCR repertoires were sequenced by different laboratories using diverse techniques, in order to increase sequencing depth and limit assay-specific biases. Each donor's leukapheresis produced roughly between roughly 0.94 and 9.5 billion PBMCs. What the work shows at the level of the full study, not this receptor alone: Pairwise subsampling led to the expectation that sequencing depth would affect the degree of clonotype sharing among donors. Sampling was restricted to blood, and TCR repertoires in tissues likely differ from the TCR repertoires found in blood. Compared with non-shared clonotypes, the clonotypes found in all four sorted-subset donors had higher generation probabilities. About 4.5% of naive CD4, 3.5% of naive CD8, about 2.1% of memory CD4, and approximately 0.4% of memory CD8 clonotypes were shared across several donors. Estimated clonotype richness was generally larger for naive than for memory subsets. Because the study included a small number of donors, the genetic and exposure-history diversity represented was limited. Even with the large sequencing depth, rarefaction of the sorted-subset datasets indicated that sequencing was incomplete.

Using the deep immunoSEQ assay, TCR CDR3 regions were amplified from genomic DNA by multiplex PCR. For each cell subset, the extracted genomic DNA was distributed evenly across all wells of several immunoSEQ 96-well plates, and each plate served as one replicate. Each replicate PCR for sorted subsets received about 220 ng genomic DNA, equal to 28,000 or so T cell genomes. Purified libraries were quantified with a Qubit 3.0 fluorometer, sized on a Bioanalyzer 2100, and re-quantified with the KAPA Library Quantification kit. Every immunoSEQ 96-well plate was sequenced on a separate single-read 150-cycle Illumina NextSeq 550 flow cell. The source study handled its data this way. Because only junctional sequences without quality scores were contained in the immunoSEQ output, filtering matching that applied to full-length reads could not be performed. To assign V/J genes and CDR3, sequences were annotated using PyIR, a Python wrapper for IgBLAST v1.9, with IMGT germline references. Reads with weak V/J assignments (E-value above 1e-6), missing CDR3, stop codons, out-of-frame junctions, or ambiguous translated residues were removed. V3J clonotypes were defined by identical inferred V gene, J gene, and CDR3 amino acid sequence. To compute the percentage overlap between repertoires, the number of shared unique clonotypes was divided by the size of the smaller repertoire. Three approaches were used to assess repertoire richness: RTK rarefaction, the Chao1 estimator, and Recon v2.1 estimates of unobserved clonotypes. Generation probabilities were computed with OLGA for all TCRbeta clonotypes obtained by the gDNA method from several donors. The table was pulled from immuneACCESS by TCRdb, which kept in-frame rearrangements only. Such tables lose some clones; where checked, under half of the loss comes from unresolved V genes, and the rest has no known cause. V and J calls and clone size are as listed in that table; D and trimming were resolved from the DNA. The sample contains 500,000 to 700,000 clones, 90% to 95% of them found a single time. The ten largest clonotypes hold about 0.11% of the sample.

CD8 naive samples were obtained by positive selection for CCR7 among CD45RO-negative cells, yielding a CD45RA+CCR7+ population from which TemRA cells were excluded. Donors were healthy HIV-negative adults with no recently reported acute infections or vaccinations. All donors were Caucasian adults living in Nashville, Tennessee, USA. Blood was collected by leukapheresis, and PBMCs were isolated by Ficoll-Histopaque density gradient centrifugation and then cryopreserved in liquid nitrogen vapor phase. Purity and quantity of every magnetically sorted T cell population were checked by analytical flow cytometry. Each sorted fraction had its genomic DNA isolated and then quantified by UV absorbance on a Nanodrop 2000c. Reading from cysteine to phenylalanine, the CDR3 counts 19 amino acids. The sequence is cut down to CDR3 DNA, 57 bases in frame from base 1. In regard to this clone: No cognate antigen has been identified for it. No much larger clone exists at a distance of one base, and base qualities are not known.

The chain is encoded by TRBV21-1 joined to TRBJ1-1. TRBV21-1 is given as a pseudogene. Input material: naive CD8+ T cells sorted from blood. According to the study, the label for this sample's cell subset or site signals: CD45RA+CCR7+. The receptor was isolated from a woman between 25 and 40 years old in good health. Read as DNA, the sequence is TGTGCCAGCAGCAAACGGAAGGCGGACCTCGGGGTGTGGTGCACTGAAGCTTTCTTT. Translated, this is CASSKRKADLGVWCTEAFF.